The following is a T cell receptor beta chain sequence with its context. Its antigen is unknown. The method was immunoSEQ multiplex PCR; TCRdb's version includes in-frame clones alone and lacks a portion of them. The sample contains 95,000 to 150,000 clones, approximately 92% of which appear only once. These data come from a study of OX40 agonist ivuxolimab in advanced cancers. Study-level points and caveats: In a subset of nonresponders, normalized T-cell clonal expansion was also low.

The material was CD4+ or CD8+ T cells sorted from blood, obtained in a trial of the OX40 agonist ivuxolimab. The sequence derives from an adult with an advanced solid tumor such as melanoma, head and neck, liver or kidney cancer.

Here the CDR3 reads CASSMEIEETQYF. The DNA for the CDR3 is TGTGCCAGTAGTATGGAGATAGAAGAGACCCAGTACTTC. This sequence joins TRBV19 and TRBJ2-5, with D hard to call. This CDR3 is built from 13 residues. Trimming removed 3 bases at V and 3 bases at J, with 8 bases between. Germline assignment: CDR1 LNHDA and CDR2 SQIVND (reference sequence).